What follows describes a single T cell receptor (beta chain). These data are taken from a study of technical replicates of blood from a handful of donors. Profiled with immunoSEQ multiplex PCR; TCRdb holds only in-frame clones, not every one. The sample has about 75,000 clones, 90% to 95% seen once. This CDR3 contains 18 residues. V gave up 0 bases and J gave up 4 bases; unmatched junction bases: 6. Germline V gives CDR1 LNHNV, CDR2 YYDKDF (reference sequence). The sample taken for sequencing was T cells isolated from PBMCs. This receptor was obtained from a human donor in good health. Some clones in this sample may be carry-over from other donors' samples. The chain joins TRBV15 to TRBJ2-2; the match to TRBD2 covers 12 bases. CDR3 sequence (DNA): TGTGCCACCAGCAGAGATACTAGCGGGAGGTATGGCACCGGGGAGCTGTTTTTT. The encoded protein is CATSRDTSGRYGTGELFF.